The 15 T cell receptor beta chains listed next were all sequenced from one sample in a study of OX40 agonist ivuxolimab in advanced cancers. Sequenced by immunoSEQ multiplex PCR; TCRdb stores in-frame clones only, minus some. In the table there are tens of thousands of clones, approximately 92% of which are singletons. Here the sequenced sample was CD4+ or CD8+ T cells sorted from blood, taken in a trial of the OX40 agonist ivuxolimab. These receptors originate from an adult with an advanced solid tumor such as melanoma, head and neck, liver or kidney cancer.

This rearrangement joins TRBV18 to TRBJ1-5; D ambiguous. Germline V gene lookup returns CDR1 KGHSH and CDR2 LQKENI. V was shortened by 3 bases and J by 7 bases, with 10 bases between the two germline ends. The CDR3 has 13 amino acids. Written as DNA, the CDR3 is TGTGCCAGCTCACCTTCGGAAGAGCAGCCCCAGCATTTT. It encodes CASSPSEEQPQHF. The variable domain in full, completed from reference TRBV18 and TRBJ1-5, reads NAGVMQNPRHLVRRRGQEARLRCSPMKGHSHVYWYRQLPEEGLKFMVYLQKENIIDESGMPKERFSAEFPKEGPSILRIQQVVRGDSAAYFCASSPSEEQPQHFGDGTRLSIL.

In regard to this clone: An end of the junction does not agree with germline; a read error may underlie this. The chain links TRBV19 to TRBJ2-7; TRBD1 matches at 7 bases. The CDR3 contains 14 residues. Germline-derived CDR1 and CDR2 are LNHDA and SQIVND (reference sequence). CDR3 loop: CATSPGQSPYEQYF. The DNA for the CDR3 is TGCGCCACCTCACCGGGACAGTCCCCCTACGAGCAGTACTTC.

This chain connects TRBV6-5 to TRBJ1-3, with D uncertain. The CDR3 is 16 amino acids. The ends were cut back, 0 bases at V and 4 bases at J, with 13 bases in the middle. CDR1 is MNHEY, CDR2 SVGAGI, per germline. CDR3 amino acids: CASSYSASGVGNTIYF. Here the CDR3 DNA reads TGTGCCAGCAGTTACTCGGCGTCAGGCGTCGGAAACACCATATATTTT.

The gene calls are TRBV27 and TRBJ2-6; D unclear. The germline V gene encodes CDR1 MNHEY and CDR2 SMNVEV (reference sequence). This CDR3 comprises 18 residues. Trimming took 3 bases from V and 2 from J, leaving 17 bases between them. CDR3 residues: CASSFEVKGYPGANVLTF. CDR3 coding DNA: TGTGCCAGCAGTTTTGAAGTGAAGGGTTACCCTGGGGCCAACGTCCTGACTTTC. Full variable domain (missing parts from reference TRBV27 and TRBJ2-6): EAQVTQNPRYLITVTGKKLTVTCSQNMNHEYMSWYRQDPGLGLRQIYYSMNVEVTDKGDVPEGYKVSRKEKRNFPLILESPSPNQTSLYFCASSFEVKGYPGANVLTFGAGSRLTVL.

Only one count was recorded for this clone. This chain links TRBV7-2 with TRBJ2-1; 7 positions match TRBD1. The CDR3 loop spans 15 amino acids. Germline CDR1 is SGHTA and CDR2 is FQGNSA. V gave up 5 bases and J gave up 4 bases; unmatched junction bases: 8. CDR3 sequence (DNA): TGTGCCAGCAGCCAAGACAGGGAACTGTACAATGAGCAGTTCTTC. This gives the protein CASSQDRELYNEQFF.

Here the CDR3 DNA reads TGCAGCGTTGAAGTCAGGGACACTGAAGCTTTCTTT. The encoded protein is CSVEVRDTEAFF. The chain joins TRBV29-1 to TRBJ1-1; maybe TRBD1 (5 bases). V dropped 1 base and J dropped 3 bases, with 6 bases sitting between them. Germline V gene lookup returns CDR1 SQVTM and CDR2 ANQGSEA. The CDR3 loop spans 12 amino acids.

The chain has TRBV25-1 and TRBJ1-5, with TRBD1 as a possible D gene (6 bases). V shed 2 bases and J shed 1 base, with 12 bases lying between them. The CDR3 is made up of 16 amino acids. Germline loops: CDR1 MGHDK, CDR2 SYGVNS. The CDR3 protein is CASSEPAQGSNQPQHF. The CDR3 DNA follows: TGTGCCAGCAGTGAACCGGCCCAGGGGAGCAATCAGCCCCAGCATTTT.

The chain is built from TRBV19 and TRBJ1-5, with 12 bases fitting TRBD1. With V trimmed by 7 bases and J by 5 bases, 3 bases remained unmatched. Germline V gene sequence: CDR1 LNHDA, CDR2 SQIVND (reference sequence). This CDR3 is 14 amino acids long. The CDR3 here is CASMGQGAYQPQHF. In DNA, the CDR3 is TGTGCCAGTATGGGACAGGGGGCCTATCAGCCCCAGCATTTT.

This clone was recorded many times. The J gene is TRBJ1-2, the V gene TRBV6-4; D uncertain. This CDR3 contains 13 residues. Germline V gene lookup returns CDR1 MRHNA and CDR2 SNTAGT. Trimming left V 7 bases short and J 6 bases short, with 15 bases between. CDR3 loop: CASKGFWTDGYTF. In DNA, the CDR3 is TGTGCCAGCAAAGGTTTTTGGACGGATGGCTACACCTTC.

The chain carries TRBV7-9 and TRBJ1-4; D is uncertain. Germline V gene sequence: CDR1 SEHNR, CDR2 FQNEAQ (reference sequence). This CDR3 spans 15 amino acids. Trimming removed 5 bases from V and 0 bases from J, with 10 bases in between. CDR3 sequence: CASSPHGATNEKLFF. As DNA, the CDR3 is TGTGCCAGCAGCCCTCACGGTGCAACTAATGAAAAACTGTTTTTT.

This chain joins TRBV7-9 and TRBJ2-3, with TRBD1 matching over 7 bases. Germline lookup yields CDR1 SEHNR and CDR2 FQNEAQ (reference sequence). CDR3 size: 18 residues. The junction had 11 bases not matched to a gene; V was cut back by 2 bases and J by 0 bases. CDR3 in amino acids: CASSLPEYGQASTDTQYF. CDR3 nucleotide sequence: TGTGCCAGCAGCTTACCCGAGTACGGACAGGCGAGCACAGATACGCAGTATTTT.

The CDR3 loop reads CAWSGGEKQPQHF. The CDR3 DNA is TGTGCCTGGAGTGGGGGAGAGAAGCAGCCCCAGCATTTT. The chain joins TRBV30 to TRBJ1-5; D is uncertain. The CDR3 has 13 amino acids. The V gene's germline CDR1 is GTSNPN and CDR2 SVGIG (reference sequence). Trimming stripped 1 base from V and 7 bases from J, with 11 bases between.

The chain is built from TRBV6-6 and TRBJ2-7; no definite D call. The V end lost 1 base, the J end lost 3 bases, and 7 bases lay between the germline ends. The CDR3 is 13 amino acids. Looked up from germline, CDR1 is MNHNY and CDR2 is SVGAGI (reference sequence). CDR3 sequence: CASSYFQDYEQYF. The CDR3 DNA sequence: TGTGCCAGCAGTTACTTCCAGGACTACGAGCAGTACTTC.

CDR3 protein: CASSLVPSDAEKLFF. The CDR3 DNA follows: TGTGCCAGCAGCTTAGTACCGTCGGACGCTGAAAAACTGTTTTTT. This chain uses TRBV7-9 with TRBJ1-4; no clear D gene. Germline CDR1 reads SEHNR; CDR2 reads FQNEAQ (reference sequence). The CDR3 is 15 amino acids. The V gene lost 1 base and the J gene lost 7 bases, with 13 bases spanning the gap.

This clone has only one observation. The chain is built from TRBV11-3 and TRBJ1-1; D is unresolved. Germline CDR1 is SGHNT and CDR2 is YENEEA. V gave up 1 base and J gave up 3 bases, with 6 bases separating them. The CDR3 has 13 residues. For the CDR3, the DNA is TGTGCCAGCAGCTTAGGGGGTCACACTGAAGCTTTCTTT. This sequence encodes CASSLGGHTEAFF.